This TCR beta chain was captured by sequencing in a study of T cells in Graves' hyperthyroidism and ophthalmopathy. Germline V gene sequence: CDR1 PRHDT, CDR2 FYEKMQ (reference sequence). The CDR3 runs to 14 residues. The V end was cut by 6 bases, the J end by 0 bases, with 11 bases between. This clonotype showed up many times. Regions amplified from RNA transcripts were the TCR beta CDR3 regions. An initial round of RT-PCR targeting the TCR CDR3 relied on the HTBI primer set. Using its own MiXCR run on the multiplex PCR reads, TCRdb lists one record per CDR3 protein. The profile shows more than 150,000 distinct CDR3 sequences, 17% of them singletons.

This receptor was taken from a woman in her forties or fifties with Graves' hyperthyroidism. Specimen: blood. The V gene is TRBV13, the J gene TRBJ1-1; D remains unclear. The chain's CDR3 is CASRDGGMNTEAFF. The DNA for the CDR3 is TGTGCCAGCAGGGACGGAGGGATGAACACTGAAGCTTTCTTT.